This T cell receptor (beta chain) was found in a study of early T cells in non-severe SARS-CoV-2 infection. At the level of the study: Unpaired chains resulted from sequencing bulk RNA of unsorted whole blood.

Points on this clonotype: As yet, its antigen is unknown.

Each cDNA molecule carried a unique molecular identifier. MiXCR, applied by TCRdb to the 5' RACE reads, yields one record per CDR3 protein. The table includes about 20,000 distinct CDR3 sequences, roughly 6.1% detected once. Notes on the study in general: Clonotype matching in VDJdb favored anti-spike CD8 responses and did not capture private and CD4 specificities.

The CDR3 has 13 residues. In germline, CDR1 is SGHTA, CDR2 FQGTGA. V lost 5 bases and J lost 5, with 11 bases in between. The V gene is TRBV7-3, the J gene TRBJ2-3; D call uncertain. Material: whole blood. This clonotype was obtained from an adult who was a healthcare worker with PCR-confirmed SARS-CoV-2 infection or an uninfected control (not recorded which). For the CDR3, the DNA is TGTGCCAGCAGCCCTCGGACCCTAGATACGCAGTATTTT. This codes for CASSPRTLDTQYF.